The 18 T cell receptor beta chains listed next were all sequenced from one sample in a study of T cell changes during pregnancy in multiple sclerosis. The table came from immunoSEQ multiplex PCR; TCRdb's copy has only in-frame clones and leaves some out. The sample consists of 30,000 to 45,000 clones, more than 70% of them appearing once. The starting material was CD4+ T cells from peripheral blood mononuclear cells, obtained in the first trimester of pregnancy. The receptors were sampled from a female donor with multiple sclerosis, enrolled in a pregnancy study.

V and J are TRBV4-1 and TRBJ1-4, with D maybe TRBD1 (5 bases). Trimming pared 1 base from V and 2 bases from J, leaving 11 bases between. Germline CDR1 MGHRA, CDR2 YSYEKL. The CDR3 loop spans 16 amino acids. CDR3 residues: CASSQGRGSTNEKLFF. DNA of the CDR3: TGCGCCAGCAGCCAAGGACGGGGGTCGACTAATGAAAAACTGTTTTTT.

In this sample, this clone turned up once. The chain is built from TRBV6-1 and TRBJ1-2; D remains unclear. Germline loops: CDR1 MNHNS, CDR2 SASEGT. This CDR3 is built from 14 residues. V was clipped by 7 bases and J by 4 bases, with 16 bases between them. The CDR3 region is CASNPGGEGYGYTF. The DNA for the CDR3 is TGTGCCAGCAACCCGGGCGGGGAAGGCTATGGCTACACCTTC.

This clone was recorded once. V is TRBV14 and J is TRBJ2-5; weak D call: TRBD1 (6 bases). There are 15 residues in the CDR3. Per the germline V gene, CDR1 is SGHDN and CDR2 is FVKESK. V shed 4 bases and J shed 2 bases, with 14 bases lying between them. CDR3 region: CASSLGQKEQETQYF. The DNA for the CDR3 is TGTGCCAGCAGCCTTGGACAGAAAGAACAAGAGACCCAGTACTTC.

The rearrangement joins TRBV9 to TRBJ2-1, with 13 bases matching TRBD2. The CDR3 loop spans 16 amino acids. The germline V gene has CDR1 SGDLS and CDR2 YYNGEE. The trim removed 4 bases at V and 2 bases at J, leaving 3 bases unmatched. The CDR3 nucleotides are TGTGCCAGCAGCCCCGGACTAGCGGGGGCCTACAATGAGCAGTTCTTC. The encoded protein is CASSPGLAGAYNEQFF.

This clone occurred once. The chain links TRBV2 to TRBJ2-7, with 11 nucleotides matching TRBD2. Trimming cost V 11 bases and J 2 bases; bases outside gene matches: 14. This CDR3 region has 16 residues. Germline assignment: CDR1 SNHLY and CDR2 FYNNEI. For the CDR3, the DNA is TGTGCCTTCAGCCGGGCTAGCGGGGGGTTTACCTACGAGCAGTACTTC. It codes for CAFSRASGGFTYEQYF.

This clone is medium-sized. The chain links TRBV2 to TRBJ2-1; D is unresolved. Germline CDR1 and CDR2: SNHLY and FYNNEI. The CDR3 runs 11 residues. The V end lost 7 bases, the J end lost 3 bases, and 4 bases lay between the germline ends. CDR3: CASTYYNEQFF. Here the CDR3 DNA reads TGTGCCAGCACCTACTACAATGAGCAGTTCTTC.

The chain employs TRBV7-2 and TRBJ1-4; D remains unclear. The CDR3 extends over 12 amino acids. Germline CDR1 SGHTA, CDR2 FQGNSA. V lost 6 bases and J lost 7, with 9 bases in between. The CDR3 DNA is TGTGCCAGCAGGCGGAGTGGTGAAAAACTGTTTTTT. Its protein product is CASRRSGEKLFF.

This chain connects TRBV27 to TRBJ1-4; no reliable D call. V was trimmed by 3 bases and J by 8 bases, leaving 7 bases between them. The CDR3 is 12 residues long. The germline CDR1 and CDR2 sequences are MNHEY and SMNVEV (reference sequence). The CDR3 DNA reads as TGTGCCAGCAGTTTTAACGGGGAAAAACTGTTTTTT. Translating it yields CASSFNGEKLFF.

This chain connects TRBV28 to TRBJ2-1; 9 nucleotides line up with TRBD2. In germline, CDR1 is MDHEN, CDR2 SYDVKM. V shed 5 bases and J 4 bases; nucleotides not matched to a gene: 18. The CDR3 length is 19 residues. The CDR3, as DNA: TGTGCCAGCAGTCCAGGGATGGCGGGAGGGTCTCCTCGGTACAATGAGCAGTTCTTC. Translation: CASSPGMAGGSPRYNEQFF.

V usage is TRBV19 and J usage is TRBJ1-1; the D is unclear. Germline-derived CDR1 and CDR2 are LNHDA and SQIVND (reference sequence). The V and J ends lost 7 bases and 0 bases respectively, with 9 bases between them. The CDR3 runs 13 residues. The CDR3 nucleotides read TGTGCCAGTATTGCAGGTCTGAACACTGAAGCTTTCTTT. It translates to CASIAGLNTEAFF.

This clone was detected only a few times. V and J are TRBV10-3 and TRBJ1-1; possibly TRBD1 for D (5 bases). Per the germline V gene, CDR1 is ENHRY and CDR2 is SYGVKD. V lost 0 bases and J lost 2, with 10 bases in between. The CDR3 totals 15 residues. The chain's CDR3 is CAISESKTANTEAFF. As DNA, the CDR3 is TGTGCCATCAGTGAGTCCAAGACAGCCAACACTGAAGCTTTCTTT.

The DNA for the CDR3 is TGTGCCAGCGGTAGTCGAGGGAATGAAGCTTTCTTT. Amino acid sequence: CASGSRGNEAFF. The rearrangement joins TRBV30 to TRBJ1-1; D is ambiguous. CDR3 size: 12 residues. Germline CDR1 is GTSNPN and CDR2 is SVGIG (reference sequence). V was clipped by 8 bases and J by 7 bases, with 17 bases between them.

In its sample, this clone was seen a few times. The rearrangement joins TRBV5-6 to TRBJ2-7; 9 bases agree with TRBD1. Germline V gene data show CDR1 as SGHDT and CDR2 as YYEEEE. The CDR3 loop spans 16 amino acids. V shed 0 bases, J shed 2 bases, and the junction held 6 bases outside the gene matches. The CDR3 bases are TGTGCCAGCAGCTTGGCCGTGACAGGGGGTCCCTACGAGCAGTACTTC. Protein: CASSLAVTGGPYEQYF.

In its sample, this clone was seen once. This chain links TRBV19 with TRBJ2-3; D is undetermined. Trimming pared 6 bases from V and 1 base from J, leaving 14 bases between. Germline assignment: CDR1 LNHDA and CDR2 SQIVND (reference sequence). CDR3 length: 15 residues. CDR3 in amino acids: CASSPMAQGTDTQYF. The CDR3 DNA sequence: TGTGCCAGTAGCCCTATGGCCCAGGGCACAGATACGCAGTATTTT.

The chain carries TRBV30 and TRBJ1-2; possible D gene TRBD1, 5 bases. Germline V gene data show CDR1 as GTSNPN and CDR2 as SVGIG (reference sequence). The CDR3 runs 15 residues. The V gene lost 3 bases and the J gene lost 0 bases, with 14 bases spanning the gap. The CDR3 DNA is TGTGCCTGGAGGCGGGGCAGAGCCGCTAACTATGGCTACACCTTC. Translated: CAWRRGRAANYGYTF.

The rearrangement uses TRBV29-1 and TRBJ1-1; D not resolved. Trimming took off 4 bases at V and 1 base at J, with 10 bases between the two ends. The germline CDR1 and CDR2 sequences are SQVTM and ANQGSEA. The CDR3 contains 13 residues. The CDR3 region has the DNA TGCAGCGTTGGATCCGCGGGGAACACTGAAGCTTTCTTT. Translated, it gives CSVGSAGNTEAFF.

J is TRBJ2-7 and V is TRBV6-1; 8 nucleotides match TRBD1. The V segment lost 7 bases and the J segment 3 bases; nucleotides outside the gene matches: 8. Germline V lookup: CDR1 MNHNS, CDR2 SASEGT. The CDR3 loop spans 14 amino acids. CDR3 coding DNA: TGTGCCAGCAATCTATCCGACAGGGGCTACGAGCAGTACTTC. It translates to CASNLSDRGYEQYF.

V gene TRBV5-1 combines with J gene TRBJ2-1, with TRBD2 identical over 16 bases. V trimming: 4 bases; J trimming: 8 bases; junction bases outside the gene matches: 6. This CDR3 has 16 residues. Germline V gene lookup returns CDR1 SGHRS and CDR2 YFSETQ. The chain's CDR3 is CASSRGLAGGPDEQFF. DNA of the CDR3: TGCGCCAGCAGCAGGGGACTAGCGGGGGGGCCGGATGAGCAGTTCTTC.